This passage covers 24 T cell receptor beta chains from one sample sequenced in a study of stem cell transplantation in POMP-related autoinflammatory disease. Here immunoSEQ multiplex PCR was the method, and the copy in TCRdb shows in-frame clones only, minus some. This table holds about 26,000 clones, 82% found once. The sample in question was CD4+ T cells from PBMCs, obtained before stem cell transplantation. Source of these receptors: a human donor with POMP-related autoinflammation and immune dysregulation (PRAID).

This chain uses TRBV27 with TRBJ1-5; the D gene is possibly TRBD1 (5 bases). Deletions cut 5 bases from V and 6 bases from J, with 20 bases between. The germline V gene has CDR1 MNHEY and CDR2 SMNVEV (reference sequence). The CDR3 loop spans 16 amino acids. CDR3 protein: CASSLRLTGGRQPQHF. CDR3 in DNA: TGTGCCAGCAGTCTTCGGCTGACCGGGGGTCGTCAGCCCCAGCATTTT.

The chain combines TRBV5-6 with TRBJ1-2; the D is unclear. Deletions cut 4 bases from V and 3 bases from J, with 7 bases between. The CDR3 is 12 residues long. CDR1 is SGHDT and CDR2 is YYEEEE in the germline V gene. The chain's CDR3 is CASSRADYGYTF. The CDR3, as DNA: TGTGCCAGCAGCCGAGCAGACTATGGCTACACCTTC.

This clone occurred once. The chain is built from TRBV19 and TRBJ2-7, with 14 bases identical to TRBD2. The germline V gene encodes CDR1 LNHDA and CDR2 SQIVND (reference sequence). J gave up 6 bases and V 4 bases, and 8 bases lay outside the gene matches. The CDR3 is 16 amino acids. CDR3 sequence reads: CASSTGGTSGSVEQYF. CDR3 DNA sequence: TGTGCCAGTAGTACTGGAGGGACTAGCGGGAGCGTCGAGCAGTACTTC.

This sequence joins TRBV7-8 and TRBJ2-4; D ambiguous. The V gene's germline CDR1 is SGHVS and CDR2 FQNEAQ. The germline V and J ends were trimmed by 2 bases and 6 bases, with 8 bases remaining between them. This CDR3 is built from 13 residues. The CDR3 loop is CASSLNEGNIQYF. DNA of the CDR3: TGTGCCAGCAGCTTAAATGAAGGAAACATTCAGTACTTC. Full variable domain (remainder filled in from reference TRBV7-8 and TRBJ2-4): GAGVSQSPRYKVAKRGQDVALRCDPISGHVSLFWYQQALGQGPEFLTYFQNEAQLDKSGLPSDRFFAERPEGSVSTLKIQRTQQEDSAVYLCASSLNEGNIQYFGAGTRLSVL.

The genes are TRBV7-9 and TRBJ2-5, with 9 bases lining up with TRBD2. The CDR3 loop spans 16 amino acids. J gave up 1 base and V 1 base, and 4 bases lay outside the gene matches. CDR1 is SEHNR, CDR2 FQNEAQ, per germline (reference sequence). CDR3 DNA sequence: TGTGCCAGCAGCTTAGTCCTAGCGGGGCCCCAAGAGACCCAGTACTTC. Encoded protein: CASSLVLAGPQETQYF.

The chain's CDR3 is CASSSGNIQYF. The CDR3 region has the DNA TGTGCCAGCAGTTCAGGCAACATTCAGTACTTC. The rearrangement links TRBV6-5 to TRBJ2-4; no reliable D call. CDR3 length: 11 amino acids. Trimming stripped 4 bases from V and 7 bases from J, with 5 bases between. The germline V gene has CDR1 MNHEY and CDR2 SVGAGI.

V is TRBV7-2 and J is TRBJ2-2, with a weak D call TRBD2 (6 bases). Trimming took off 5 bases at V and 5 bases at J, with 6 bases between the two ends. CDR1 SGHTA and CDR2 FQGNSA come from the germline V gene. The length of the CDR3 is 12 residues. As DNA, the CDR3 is TGTGCCAGCAGCCGGGGGACCGGGGAGCTGTTTTTT. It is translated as CASSRGTGELFF.

The CDR3 DNA follows: TGCAGCGTCCAGGGACAGGGACAATTAGGAGGCTACACCTTC. Translation gives CSVQGQGQLGGYTF. The chain couples TRBV29-1 to TRBJ1-2; 9 nucleotides align to TRBD1. CDR1 SQVTM and CDR2 ANQGSEA come from the germline V gene. J lost 8 bases, V lost 6 bases, and 13 bases had no gene match. This CDR3 has 14 amino acids. Supplemented by reference TRBV29-1 and TRBJ1-2, the full variable domain reads SAVISQKPSRDICQRGTSLTIQCQVDSQVTMMFWYRQQPGQSLTLIATANQGSEATYESGFVIDKFPISRPNLTFSTLTVSNMSPEDSSIYLCSVQGQGQLGGYTFGSGTRLTVV.

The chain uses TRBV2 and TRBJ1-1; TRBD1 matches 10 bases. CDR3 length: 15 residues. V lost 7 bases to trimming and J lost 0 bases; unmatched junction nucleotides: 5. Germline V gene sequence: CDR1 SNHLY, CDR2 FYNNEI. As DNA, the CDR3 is TGTGCCAGCACTCGACAGGGGGCGTTGAACACTGAAGCTTTCTTT. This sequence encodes CASTRQGALNTEAFF.

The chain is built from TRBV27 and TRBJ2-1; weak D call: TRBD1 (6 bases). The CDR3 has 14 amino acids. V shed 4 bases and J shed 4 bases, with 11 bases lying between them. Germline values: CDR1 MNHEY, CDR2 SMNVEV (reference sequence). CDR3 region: CASSSLQGYNEQFF. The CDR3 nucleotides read TGTGCCAGCAGTTCCTTACAGGGTTACAATGAGCAGTTCTTC.

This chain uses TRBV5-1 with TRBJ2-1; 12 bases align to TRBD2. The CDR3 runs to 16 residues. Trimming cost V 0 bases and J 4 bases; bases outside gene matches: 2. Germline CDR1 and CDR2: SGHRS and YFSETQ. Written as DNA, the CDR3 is TGCGCCAGCAGCTTGGGTCTAGCGGGAGGGTACAATGAGCAGTTCTTC. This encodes CASSLGLAGGYNEQFF.

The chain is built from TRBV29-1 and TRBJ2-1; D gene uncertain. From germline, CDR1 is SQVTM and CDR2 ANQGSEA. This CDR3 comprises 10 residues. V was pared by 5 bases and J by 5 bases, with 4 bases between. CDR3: CSVPDNEQFF. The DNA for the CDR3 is TGCAGCGTTCCAGACAATGAGCAGTTCTTC.

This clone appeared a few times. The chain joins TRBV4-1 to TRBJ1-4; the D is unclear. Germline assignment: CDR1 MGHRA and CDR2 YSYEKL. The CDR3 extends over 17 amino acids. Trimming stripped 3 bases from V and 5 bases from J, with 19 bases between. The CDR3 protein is CASSQDVRFLGNEKLFF. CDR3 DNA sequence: TGCGCCAGCAGCCAGGATGTCCGGTTCTTAGGGAATGAAAAACTGTTTTTT.

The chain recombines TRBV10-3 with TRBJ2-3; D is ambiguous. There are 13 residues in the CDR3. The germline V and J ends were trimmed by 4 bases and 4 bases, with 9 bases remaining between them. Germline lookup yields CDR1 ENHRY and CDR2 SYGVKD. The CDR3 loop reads CAISVAGPDTQYF. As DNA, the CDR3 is TGTGCCATCAGTGTCGCAGGACCAGATACGCAGTATTTT.

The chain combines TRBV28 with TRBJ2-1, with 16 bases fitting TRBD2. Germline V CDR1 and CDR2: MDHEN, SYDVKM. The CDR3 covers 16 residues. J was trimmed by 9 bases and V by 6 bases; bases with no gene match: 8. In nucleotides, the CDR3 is TGTGCCAGCAGACAGTGGGGACTAGCGGGAGGGCGTGAGCAGTTCTTC. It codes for CASRQWGLAGGREQFF.

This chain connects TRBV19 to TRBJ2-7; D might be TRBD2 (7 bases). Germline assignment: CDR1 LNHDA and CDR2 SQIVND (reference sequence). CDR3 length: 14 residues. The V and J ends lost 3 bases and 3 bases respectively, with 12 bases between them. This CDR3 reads CASSMRGGLYEQYF. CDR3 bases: TGTGCCAGTAGTATGAGGGGGGGGCTCTACGAGCAGTACTTC.

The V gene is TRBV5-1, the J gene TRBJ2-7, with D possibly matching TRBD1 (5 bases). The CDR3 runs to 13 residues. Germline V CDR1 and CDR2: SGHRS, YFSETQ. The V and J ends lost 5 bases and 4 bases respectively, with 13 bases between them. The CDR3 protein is CASSHDRAYEQYF. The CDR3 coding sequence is TGCGCCAGCAGTCACGACAGAGCATACGAGCAGTACTTC.

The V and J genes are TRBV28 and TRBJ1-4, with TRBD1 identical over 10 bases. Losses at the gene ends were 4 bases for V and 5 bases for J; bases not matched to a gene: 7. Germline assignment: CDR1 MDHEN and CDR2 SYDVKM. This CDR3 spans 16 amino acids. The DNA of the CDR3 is TGTGCCAGCAGTTCCACAGGACAGGGGGGAAATGAAAAACTGTTTTTT. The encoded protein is CASSSTGQGGNEKLFF.

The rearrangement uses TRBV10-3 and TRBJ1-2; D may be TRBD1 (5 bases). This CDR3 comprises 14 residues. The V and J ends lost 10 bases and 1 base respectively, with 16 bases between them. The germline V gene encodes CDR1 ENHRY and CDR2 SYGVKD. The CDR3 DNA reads TGTGCCAGCGGAACCGGGACGGTTAACTATGGCTACACCTTC. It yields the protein CASGTGTVNYGYTF.

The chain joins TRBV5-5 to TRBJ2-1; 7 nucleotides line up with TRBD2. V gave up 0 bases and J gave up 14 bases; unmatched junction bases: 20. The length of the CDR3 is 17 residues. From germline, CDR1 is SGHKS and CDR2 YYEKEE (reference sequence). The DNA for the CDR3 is TGTGCCAGCAGCTTGGTCATTGATTCGGGGACTAAAAAGTCCGAGTTCTTC. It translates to CASSLVIDSGTKKSEFF.

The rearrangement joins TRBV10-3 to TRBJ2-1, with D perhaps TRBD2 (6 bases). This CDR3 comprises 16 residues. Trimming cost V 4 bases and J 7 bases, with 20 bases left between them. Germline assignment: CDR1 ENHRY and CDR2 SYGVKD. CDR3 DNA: TGTGCCATCAGTGCCGCTTCGGGAGCGGCGGGGAATGAGCAGTTCTTC. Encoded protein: CAISAASGAAGNEQFF.

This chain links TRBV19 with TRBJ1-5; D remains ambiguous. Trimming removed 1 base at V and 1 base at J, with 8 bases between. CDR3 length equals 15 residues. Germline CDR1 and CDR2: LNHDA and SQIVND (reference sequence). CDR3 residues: CASSIGSWSNQPQHF. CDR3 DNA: TGTGCCAGTAGTATAGGGTCCTGGAGCAATCAGCCCCAGCATTTT.

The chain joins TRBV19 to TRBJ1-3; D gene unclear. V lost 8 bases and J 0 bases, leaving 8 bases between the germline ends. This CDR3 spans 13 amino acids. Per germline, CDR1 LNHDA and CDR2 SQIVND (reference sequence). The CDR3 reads CASCWGSGNTIYF. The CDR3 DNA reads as TGTGCCAGTTGTTGGGGCTCTGGAAACACCATATATTTT.

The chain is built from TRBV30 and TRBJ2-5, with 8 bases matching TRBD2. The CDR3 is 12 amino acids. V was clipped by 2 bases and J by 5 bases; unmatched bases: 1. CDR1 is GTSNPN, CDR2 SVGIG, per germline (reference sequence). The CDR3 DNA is TGTGCCTGGAGTCGCGGGGGGGAGACCCAGTACTTC. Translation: CAWSRGGETQYF.